What follows are 15 T cell receptor beta chains derived from one specimen sequenced in a study of T cells in Graves' hyperthyroidism and ophthalmopathy. RNA transcripts provided the source from which TCR beta CDR3 regions were amplified. A first-round RT-PCR of the TCR CDR3 used the HTBI primer set. TCRdb itself ran the multiplex PCR reads through MiXCR, one entry per CDR3 protein. This table holds about 420,000 distinct CDR3 sequences, roughly 13% found once. Sequenced material: blood. The receptors here all came from a woman in her late teens or twenties with Graves' hyperthyroidism.

This clonotype has a count of ten or more. The rearrangement links TRBV5-1 to TRBJ2-5; TRBD2 aligns across 9 bases. The V gene's germline CDR1 is SGHRS and CDR2 YFSETQ. This CDR3 is 15 amino acids long. The junction had 4 bases not matched to a gene; V was cut back by 2 bases and J by 2 bases. The CDR3 DNA follows: TGCGCCAGCAGCTTTAGCGGGAGTCGTCAAGAGACCCAGTACTTC. The encoded protein is CASSFSGSRQETQYF.

There are many counts of this clonotype. V and J are TRBV6-1 and TRBJ1-4; D ambiguous. The CDR3 is made up of 13 amino acids. The ends were cut back, 7 bases at V and 7 bases at J, with 13 bases in the middle. Per germline, CDR1 MNHNS and CDR2 SASEGT. Here the CDR3 reads CASMVRPGEKLFF. In DNA form, the CDR3 reads TGTGCCAGCATGGTCCGACCAGGTGAAAAACTGTTTTTT.

CDR3 protein: CASSSSGLNTGELFF. In DNA, the CDR3 is TGTGCCAGCAGTTCCTCGGGACTGAACACCGGGGAGCTGTTTTTT. The rearrangement uses TRBV28 and TRBJ2-2, with D maybe TRBD2 (6 bases). The CDR3 is made up of 15 amino acids. Trimming cost V 4 bases and J 1 base, with 10 bases left between them. Germline V gives CDR1 MDHEN, CDR2 SYDVKM.

The V gene is TRBV7-9, the J gene TRBJ2-5, with TRBD1 matching 7 bases. Germline trimming cut 1 base from V and 6 bases from J; bases unmatched to any gene: 5. The CDR3 spans 14 residues. CDR1 and CDR2 from the germline V gene are SEHNR and FQNEAQ (reference sequence). The CDR3, as DNA: TGTGCCAGCAGCTTAGATAACAGGGGAAAGACCCAGTACTTC. This gives the protein CASSLDNRGKTQYF.

The chain has TRBV11-2 and TRBJ1-1; TRBD1 might be the D (6 bases). Germline CDR1 reads SGHAT; CDR2 reads FQNNGV. The CDR3 sequence is 15 residues long. The germline V and J ends were trimmed by 5 bases and 3 bases, with 16 bases remaining between them. CDR3 residues: CASSPEQGWHTEAFF. CDR3 DNA sequence: TGTGCCAGCAGCCCCGAACAGGGTTGGCACACTGAAGCTTTCTTT. The variable domain in full, with the rest retrieved from reference TRBV11-2 and TRBJ1-1, is EAGVAQSPRYKIIEKRQSVAFWCNPISGHATLYWYQQILGQGPKLLIQFQNNGVVDDSQLPKDRFSAERLKGVDSTLKIQPAKLEDSAVYLCASSPEQGWHTEAFFGQGTRLTVV.

In this sample, this clonotype turned up a few times. The chain joins TRBV7-3 to TRBJ2-7, with D tentatively TRBD2 (6 bases). Germline V gene sequence: CDR1 SGHTA, CDR2 FQGTGA. V was clipped by 8 bases and J by 3 bases, with 20 bases between them. The CDR3 loop spans 15 amino acids. Here the CDR3 reads CASPPAGLASYEQYF. For the CDR3, the DNA is TGTGCCAGCCCACCCGCCGGGCTAGCGAGCTACGAGCAGTACTTC.

This clonotype was seen ten or more times. This chain uses TRBV30 with TRBJ2-1, with D maybe TRBD2 (6 bases). Trimming left V 3 bases short and J 10 bases short, with 19 bases between. CDR1 is GTSNPN, CDR2 SVGIG, per germline (reference sequence). This CDR3 contains 14 residues. The CDR3 reads CAWRQPSAPAEQFF. The CDR3 coding sequence is TGTGCCTGGAGACAACCTAGCGCCCCGGCGGAGCAGTTCTTC.

A word on this clonotype: It may be a read error: a sequence one base away is much more abundant. The V call is TRBV2, the J call TRBJ2-7; the D is unclear. V lost 4 bases, J lost 7 bases, and 17 bases lay in between. This CDR3 is built from 14 residues. The germline gives CDR1 SNHLY, CDR2 FYNNEI. In DNA, the CDR3 is TGTGCCAGCAGTGGAACCAGCGCCGTCCAGGAGCAGTACTTC. Its protein is CASSGTSAVQEQYF.

In this sample, this clonotype turned up a few times. The chain joins TRBV12-3 or TRBV12-4 to TRBJ2-5; D not certain. V was trimmed by 5 bases and J by 4 bases, leaving 5 bases between them. There are 11 residues in the CDR3. The CDR3 region is CASSKTETQYF. The CDR3 coding sequence is TGTGCCAGCAGTAAAACAGAGACCCAGTACTTC.

This clonotype was recorded at least ten times. The chain combines TRBV20-1 with TRBJ2-5; 10 bases are shared with TRBD2. CDR1 and CDR2 from the germline V gene are DFQATT and SNEGSKA (reference sequence). Germline trimming cut 2 bases from V and 4 bases from J; bases unmatched to any gene: 10. The CDR3 runs 16 residues. CDR3 nucleotides: TGCAGTGCTAGATCGGCGCTAGCGGGAGTTACAGAGACCCAGTACTTC. Residues: CSARSALAGVTETQYF.

This clonotype has just a few counts. The rearrangement links TRBV5-1 to TRBJ2-7, with a possible D match to TRBD1 (5 bases). CDR1 and CDR2 (germline): SGHRS, YFSETQ. V was shortened by 4 bases and J by 0 bases, with 11 bases between the two germline ends. The CDR3 is made up of 14 amino acids. The CDR3, as DNA: TGCGCCAGCAGCATAACGACAGCCTCCTACGAGCAGTACTTC. Translating gives CASSITTASYEQYF.

Ten or more counts support this clonotype. The chain couples TRBV20-1 to TRBJ2-5, with D possibly matching TRBD1 (8 bases). Germline CDR1 is DFQATT and CDR2 is SNEGSKA (reference sequence). This CDR3 is built from 12 residues. Between the trimmed V and J ends, which lost 6 bases and 4 bases, there was a span of 12 bases. Here the CDR3 reads CSANRGGETQYF. CDR3 bases: TGCAGTGCCAACAGGGGGGGAGAGACCCAGTACTTC.

This clonotype was recorded many times. This rearrangement joins TRBV20-1 to TRBJ1-1; maybe TRBD1 (5 bases). With 3 bases removed from V and 6 bases from J, the gap between germline ends came to 11 bases. Per the germline V gene, CDR1 is DFQATT and CDR2 is SNEGSKA (reference sequence). The CDR3 sequence is 12 residues long. The CDR3 is CSASQGAAEAFF. As DNA, the CDR3 is TGCAGTGCTAGTCAGGGTGCGGCTGAAGCTTTCTTT.

This clonotype was seen many times. This chain connects TRBV28 to TRBJ2-7; 14 bases are shared with TRBD2. Germline V CDR1 and CDR2: MDHEN, SYDVKM. The CDR3 is 18 amino acids. V dropped 3 bases and J dropped 3; count of bases not matched to a gene: 10. The chain's CDR3 is CASSFKPGLAGVNYEQYF. CDR3 in DNA: TGTGCCAGCAGTTTCAAACCGGGACTAGCGGGAGTAAACTACGAGCAGTACTTC.

This clonotype occurred a few times. This chain links TRBV12-3 or TRBV12-4 with TRBJ2-2; D might be TRBD1 (5 bases). The CDR3 runs to 14 residues. Trimming left V 3 bases short and J 4 bases short, with 9 bases between. CDR3 nucleotide sequence: TGTGCCAGCAGTTTGGGTGGGGCCACCGGGGAGCTGTTTTTT. Amino acids: CASSLGGATGELFF.